This record covers a single T cell receptor beta chain. Its antigen remains unknown. Sequenced by immunoSEQ multiplex PCR; TCRdb stores in-frame clones only, minus some. The sample lists some 95,000 clones; about four fifths were seen once. This sample is part of a study of a mutant IDH1 vaccine in newly diagnosed glioma. Study-level background: Treated patients comprised around 60% males and around 38% females, mean age approximately 37 years. Patients had received radiotherapy, temozolomide, or both previously, most receiving both.

Time point described: baseline, week 1 (first vaccination visit). Treatment denoted: pre-vaccination baseline after standard-of-care therapy. New IDH1-mutant, ATRX-lost WHO grade 3 or 4 astrocytomas occurred in donors. In germline, CDR1 is LNHDA, CDR2 SQIVND (reference sequence). J lost 1 base, V lost 5 bases, and 17 bases had no gene match. There are 19 residues in the CDR3. Study results and caveats: Induction of immune responses by the vaccine occurred in about 93% of patients.

The input for sequencing was PBMCs, taken from a glioma patient treated with radiotherapy, temozolomide or both. The source is a man aged 35 to 55 with glioma. V is TRBV19 and J is TRBJ2-4; 7 bases fit TRBD1. CDR3 in amino acids: CASSPTTGPYNSAKNIQYF. The CDR3 DNA sequence: TGTGCCAGTAGTCCAACGACAGGGCCCTATAACTCTGCCAAAAACATTCAGTACTTC.